Presented here are 22 T cell receptor beta chains from one specimen sequenced in a study of cytomegalovirus exposure and HLA in healthy donors. Primers included in the PCR were 60 Vbeta and 13 Jbeta primers. The table came from immunoSEQ multiplex PCR; TCRdb's copy has only in-frame clones and leaves some out. The sample contains about 200,000 clones, 75% to 85% of which appear only once. The specimen was PBMCs. The source is a girl aged 10 to 17 in good health and CMV-seropositive.

This sequence joins TRBV6-1 and TRBJ2-3; D unresolved. Germline V gives CDR1 MNHNS, CDR2 SASEGT. Trimming took off 0 bases at V and 2 bases at J, with 9 bases between the two ends. There are 15 residues in the CDR3. The CDR3 sequence: CASSEAHLITDTQYF. The CDR3 nucleotides read TGTGCCAGCAGTGAAGCCCACCTAATCACAGATACGCAGTATTTT.

The chain couples TRBV29-1 to TRBJ2-7, with TRBD1 identical over 8 bases. Per the germline V gene, CDR1 is SQVTM and CDR2 is ANQGSEA. Losses at the gene ends were 1 base for V and 7 bases for J; bases not matched to a gene: 3. The CDR3 is made up of 12 amino acids. Here the CDR3 reads CSVEGDRPEQYF. CDR3 DNA: TGCAGCGTTGAAGGGGACAGGCCAGAGCAGTACTTC.

This clone turned up a few times. The rearrangement uses TRBV5-4 and TRBJ2-6; TRBD2 is a possible D gene (6 bases). Germline CDR1 is SGHNT and CDR2 is YYREEE (reference sequence). The CDR3 extends over 18 amino acids. The germline V and J ends were trimmed by 3 bases and 2 bases, with 18 bases remaining between them. The CDR3 sequence is CASSSRRESPAGANVLTF. The CDR3 DNA follows: TGTGCCAGCAGCTCCCGGAGGGAAAGCCCAGCTGGGGCCAACGTCCTGACTTTC.

The J gene is TRBJ2-1, the V gene TRBV25-1; D might be TRBD2 (6 bases). The CDR3 spans 17 residues. V lost 4 bases, J lost 0 bases, and 16 bases lay in between. The germline V gene encodes CDR1 MGHDK and CDR2 SYGVNS. This chain's CDR3 is CASSGTRDSSSYNEQFF. The CDR3, as DNA: TGTGCCAGCAGTGGAACTAGGGACTCCAGCTCCTACAATGAGCAGTTCTTC.

A note on this clone: The same CDR3 can be traced to other DNA sequences in this sample. V gene TRBV10-3 combines with J gene TRBJ1-1; unclear D gene. CDR1 ENHRY and CDR2 SYGVKD come from the germline V gene. The CDR3 is made up of 13 amino acids. V gave up 3 bases and J gave up 1 base, with 6 bases separating them. CDR3 loop: CAISDEPNTEAFF. CDR3 bases: TGTGCCATCAGTGACGAGCCGAACACTGAAGCTTTCTTT.

V is TRBV6-5 and J is TRBJ2-7; weak D call: TRBD2 (5 bases). CDR1 MNHEY and CDR2 SVGAGI come from the germline V gene. The CDR3 runs 14 residues. V lost 6 bases to trimming and J lost 3 bases, with 15 bases between them. CDR3 in amino acids: CASSLARASYEQYF. The CDR3 DNA reads as TGTGCCAGCAGCCTTGCGAGGGCCAGCTACGAGCAGTACTTC.

The chain combines TRBV11-3 with TRBJ2-4, with D possibly matching TRBD1 (6 bases). The CDR3 runs to 14 residues. V lost 1 base and J lost 3, with 7 bases in between. Germline values: CDR1 SGHNT, CDR2 YENEEA. CDR3 sequence reads: CASSLGGGKNIQYF. DNA for the CDR3: TGTGCCAGCAGCTTAGGAGGGGGCAAAAACATTCAGTACTTC.

The V call is TRBV14, the J call TRBJ1-2, with 10 bases fitting TRBD1. V trimming: 5 bases; J trimming: 3 bases; junction bases outside the gene matches: 6. The CDR3 runs 15 residues. CDR1 and CDR2 (germline): SGHDN, FVKESK. The chain's CDR3 is CASSKGQGPYYGYTF. The CDR3 bases are TGTGCCAGCAGCAAGGGACAGGGGCCCTACTATGGCTACACCTTC.

The V gene is TRBV6-4, the J gene TRBJ1-2, with D uncertain. CDR1 is MRHNA and CDR2 is SNTAGT in the germline V gene. Trimming pared 0 bases from V and 8 bases from J, leaving 4 bases between. The CDR3 extends over 11 amino acids. CDR3 DNA sequence: TGTGCCAGCAGTGACTCGAGGGGCTACACCTTC. Its translation is CASSDSRGYTF.

This clone has a single count. This sequence joins TRBV4-2 and TRBJ1-6; D is ambiguous. The ends were cut back, 5 bases at V and 5 bases at J, with 13 bases in the middle. The CDR3 extends over 15 amino acids. CDR1 and CDR2 (germline): LGHNA, YNFKEQ. CDR3 DNA: TGTGCCAGCAGCGAGGGCCCCAGAGATAATTCACCCCTCCACTTT. This encodes CASSEGPRDNSPLHF.

This chain joins TRBV4-2 and TRBJ1-5, with a weak D call TRBD1 (5 bases). V was cut by 1 base and J by 7 bases, with 14 bases left in between. CDR1 is LGHNA, CDR2 YNFKEQ, per germline. The CDR3 has 15 amino acids. DNA for the CDR3: TGTGCCAGCAGCCAAGGAGCCCAGGGCGGACAGCCCCAGCATTTT. This gives the protein CASSQGAQGGQPQHF.

This clone was counted a single time. The chain couples TRBV6-1 to TRBJ1-2; D is unresolved. V gave up 0 bases and J gave up 4 bases, with 15 bases separating them. The CDR3 has 16 amino acids. Germline CDR1 and CDR2: MNHNS and SASEGT. The CDR3 here is CASSEAVGSPIYGYTF. CDR3 bases: TGTGCCAGCAGTGAAGCGGTGGGGAGCCCAATCTATGGCTACACCTTC.

This clone was seen a handful of times. The J gene is TRBJ1-5, the V gene TRBV18, with no clear D. V was clipped by 2 bases and J by 0 bases, with 5 bases between them. Germline V gives CDR1 KGHSH, CDR2 LQKENI. This CDR3 comprises 14 residues. The CDR3: CASSPGSSNQPQHF. The DNA of the CDR3 is TGTGCCAGCTCACCAGGGAGTAGCAATCAGCCCCAGCATTTT.

The V call is TRBV5-1, the J call TRBJ1-6, with D hard to call. Germline V lookup: CDR1 SGHRS, CDR2 YFSETQ. Trimming removed 2 bases at V and 0 bases at J, with 6 bases between. This CDR3 is 15 amino acids long. The CDR3 is CASSFGSSYNSPLHF. In DNA form, the CDR3 reads TGCGCCAGCAGCTTCGGGAGCTCCTATAATTCACCCCTCCACTTT.

The rearrangement joins TRBV25-1 to TRBJ1-5; D gene uncertain. The germline V gene encodes CDR1 MGHDK and CDR2 SYGVNS. V dropped 4 bases and J dropped 0 bases, with 7 bases sitting between them. CDR3 size: 14 residues. For the CDR3, the DNA is TGTGCCAGCAGTGGATCGGGTAGCAATCAGCCCCAGCATTTT. Its protein product is CASSGSGSNQPQHF.

The chain combines TRBV6-4 with TRBJ2-3; TRBD2 agrees at 15 bases. The V segment lost 6 bases and the J segment 1 base; nucleotides outside the gene matches: 2. Per germline, CDR1 MRHNA and CDR2 SNTAGT. There are 16 residues in the CDR3. The CDR3 sequence is CASSRTSGGGTDTQYF. For the CDR3, the DNA is TGTGCCAGCAGCCGGACTAGCGGGGGGGGCACAGATACGCAGTATTTT.

The V call is TRBV4-3, the J call TRBJ2-5; 8 bases fit TRBD2. The J segment lost 2 bases and the V segment lost 0 bases, leaving 5 bases of the junction unmatched. This CDR3 region has 16 residues. Looked up from germline, CDR1 is LGHNA and CDR2 is YSLEER. CDR3 in DNA: TGCGCCAGCAGCCAAGATAGCGGGACGGGACAAGAGACCCAGTACTTC. Translation gives CASSQDSGTGQETQYF.

A word on this clone: An end of the junction differs from the germline gene, which may be a read error. The V call is TRBV4-3, the J call TRBJ2-7, with D possibly being TRBD1 (6 bases). This CDR3 spans 12 amino acids. Germline-derived CDR1 and CDR2 are LGHNA and YSLEER. The CDR3 DNA reads TGCGCCAGCAGCCAAGAACCCGGGACAAAAGTCTTC. Translation: CASSQEPGTKVF.

Concerning this clone: One end of the junction fails to match germline, which may point to a read error. The chain is built from TRBV5-4 and TRBJ2-7; 7 nucleotides line up with TRBD1. This CDR3 region has 12 residues. Germline lookup yields CDR1 SGHNT and CDR2 YYREEE (reference sequence). The CDR3, as DNA: TGTGCCGGCAGCCAGACAGGGAGAGAGCAGTACTTC. Translating it yields CAGSQTGREQYF.

This chain uses TRBV2 with TRBJ1-1, with TRBD1 as a possible D gene (6 bases). Germline CDR1 is SNHLY and CDR2 is FYNNEI. Deletions cut 4 bases from V and 7 bases from J, with 16 bases between. The CDR3 has 14 residues. The CDR3 DNA reads as TGTGCCAGCAGTGTACAGGGCGAGGGCGGTGAAGCTTTCTTT. The encoded protein is CASSVQGEGGEAFF.

The V gene is TRBV7-8, the J gene TRBJ1-2; TRBD1 matches 7 bases. The trim removed 3 bases at V and 4 bases at J, leaving 5 bases unmatched. The CDR3 contains 14 residues. The germline V gene encodes CDR1 SGHVS and CDR2 FQNEAQ. The CDR3 coding sequence is TGTGCCAGCAGCTTGCGGGGACAGATCTATGGCTACACCTTC. Protein: CASSLRGQIYGYTF.

The rearrangement joins TRBV9 to TRBJ2-1; 8 bases match TRBD2. The germline V gene encodes CDR1 SGDLS and CDR2 YYNGEE. The CDR3 has 16 residues. Losses at the gene ends were 1 base for V and 9 bases for J; bases not matched to a gene: 12. The CDR3 region is CASSVTGGPTRGEQFF. CDR3 bases: TGTGCCAGCAGCGTAACGGGGGGGCCGACCCGGGGTGAGCAGTTCTTC.